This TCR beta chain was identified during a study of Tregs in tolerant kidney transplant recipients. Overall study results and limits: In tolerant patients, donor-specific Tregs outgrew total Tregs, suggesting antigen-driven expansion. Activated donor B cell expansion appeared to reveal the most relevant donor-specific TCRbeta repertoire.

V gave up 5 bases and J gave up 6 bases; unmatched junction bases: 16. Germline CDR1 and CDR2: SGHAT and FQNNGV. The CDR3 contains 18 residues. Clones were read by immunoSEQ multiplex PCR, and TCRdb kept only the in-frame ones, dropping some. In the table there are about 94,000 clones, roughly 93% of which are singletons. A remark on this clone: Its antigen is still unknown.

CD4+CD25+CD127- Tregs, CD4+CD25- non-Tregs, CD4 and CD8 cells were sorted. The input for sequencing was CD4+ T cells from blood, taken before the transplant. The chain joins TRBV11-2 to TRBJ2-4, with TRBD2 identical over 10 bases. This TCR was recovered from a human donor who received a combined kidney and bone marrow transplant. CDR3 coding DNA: TGTGCCAGCAGCCATTTCCCCCTCGTTAGCGGGGGGTTAAACATTCAGTACTTC. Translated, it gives CASSHFPLVSGGLNIQYF.